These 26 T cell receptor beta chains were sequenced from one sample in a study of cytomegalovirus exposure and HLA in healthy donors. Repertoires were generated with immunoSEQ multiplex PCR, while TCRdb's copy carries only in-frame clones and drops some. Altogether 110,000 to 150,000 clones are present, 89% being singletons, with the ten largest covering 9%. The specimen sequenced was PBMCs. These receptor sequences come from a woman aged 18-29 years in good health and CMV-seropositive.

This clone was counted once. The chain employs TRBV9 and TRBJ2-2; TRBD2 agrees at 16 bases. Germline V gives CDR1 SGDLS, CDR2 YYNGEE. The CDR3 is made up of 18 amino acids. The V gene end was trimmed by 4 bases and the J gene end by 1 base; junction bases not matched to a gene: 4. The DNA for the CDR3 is TGTGCCAGCAGCTTGGGACTAGCGGGGGGGAAGAACACCGGGGAGCTGTTTTTT. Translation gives CASSLGLAGGKNTGELFF. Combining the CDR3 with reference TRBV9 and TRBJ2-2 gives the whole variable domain DSGVTQTPKHLITATGQRVTLRCSPRSGDLSVYWYQQSLDQGLQFLIQYYNGEERAKGNILERFSAQQFPDLHSELNLSSLELGDSALYFCASSLGLAGGKNTGELFFGEGSRLTVL.

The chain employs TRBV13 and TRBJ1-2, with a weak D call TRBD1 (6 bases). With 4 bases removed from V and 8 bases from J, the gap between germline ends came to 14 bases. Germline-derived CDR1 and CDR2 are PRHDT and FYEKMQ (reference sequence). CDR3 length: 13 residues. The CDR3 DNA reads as TGTGCCAGCAGCTCCCAGGGGTTAGGAGGCTACACCTTC. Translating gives CASSSQGLGGYTF.

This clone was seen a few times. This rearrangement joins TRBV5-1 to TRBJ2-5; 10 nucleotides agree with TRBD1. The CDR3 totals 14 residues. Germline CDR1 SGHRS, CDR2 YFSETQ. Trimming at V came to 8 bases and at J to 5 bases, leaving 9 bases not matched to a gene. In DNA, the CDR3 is TGCGCCAGTACGCCGGGACAGGGGTTGGAGACCCAGTACTTC. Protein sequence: CASTPGQGLETQYF. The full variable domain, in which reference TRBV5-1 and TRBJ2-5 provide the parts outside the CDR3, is KAGVTQTPRYLIKTRGQQVTLSCSPISGHRSVSWYQQTPGQGLQFLFEYFSETQRNKGNFPGRFSGRQFSNSRSEMNVSTLELGDSALYLCASTPGQGLETQYFGPGTRLLVL.

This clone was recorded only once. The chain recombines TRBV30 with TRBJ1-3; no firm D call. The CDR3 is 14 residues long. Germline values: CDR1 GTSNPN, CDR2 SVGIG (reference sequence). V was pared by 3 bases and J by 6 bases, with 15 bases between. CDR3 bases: TGTGCCTGGAGAACCGCGGGGAACTTAAACACCATATATTTT. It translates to CAWRTAGNLNTIYF.

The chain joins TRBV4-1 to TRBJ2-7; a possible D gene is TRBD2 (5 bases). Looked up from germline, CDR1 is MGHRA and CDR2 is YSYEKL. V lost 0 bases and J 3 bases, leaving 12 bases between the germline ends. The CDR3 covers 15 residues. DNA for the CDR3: TGCGCCAGCAGCCAAGATCTTGGAGGTATCTACGAGCAGTACTTC. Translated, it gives CASSQDLGGIYEQYF.

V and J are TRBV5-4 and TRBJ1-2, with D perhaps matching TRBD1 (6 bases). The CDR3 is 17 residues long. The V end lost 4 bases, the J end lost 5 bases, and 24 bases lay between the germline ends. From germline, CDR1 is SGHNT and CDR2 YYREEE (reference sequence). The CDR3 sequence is CASSGSTGGRFPYGYTF. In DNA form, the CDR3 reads TGTGCCAGCAGCGGATCCACTGGGGGCAGATTTCCGTATGGCTACACCTTC.

The CDR3 sequence is CASSYAGNQPQHF. CDR3 nucleotides: TGTGCCAGCAGTTACGCAGGTAATCAGCCCCAGCATTTT. The V call is TRBV6-5, the J call TRBJ1-5, with D unclear. The CDR3 is 13 amino acids. V lost 2 bases and J 4 bases, leaving 6 bases between the germline ends. The germline V gene has CDR1 MNHEY and CDR2 SVGAGI.

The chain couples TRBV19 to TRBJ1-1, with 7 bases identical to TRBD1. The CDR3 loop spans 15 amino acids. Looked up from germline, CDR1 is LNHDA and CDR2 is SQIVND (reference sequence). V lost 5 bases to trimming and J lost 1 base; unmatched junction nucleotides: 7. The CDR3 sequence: CASSGRQGRNTEAFF. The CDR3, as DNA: TGTGCCAGTAGTGGAAGACAGGGAAGGAACACTGAAGCTTTCTTT.

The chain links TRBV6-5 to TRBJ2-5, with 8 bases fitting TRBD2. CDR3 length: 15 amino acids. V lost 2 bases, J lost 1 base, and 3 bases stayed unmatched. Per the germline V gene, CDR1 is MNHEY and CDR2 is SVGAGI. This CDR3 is CASSYGGGIQETQYF. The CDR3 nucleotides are TGTGCCAGCAGTTACGGCGGGGGGATCCAAGAGACCCAGTACTTC.

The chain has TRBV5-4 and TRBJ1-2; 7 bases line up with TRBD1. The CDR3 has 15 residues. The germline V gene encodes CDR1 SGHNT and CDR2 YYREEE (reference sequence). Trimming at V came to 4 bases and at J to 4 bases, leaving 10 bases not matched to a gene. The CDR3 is CASSPTPGQRYGYTF. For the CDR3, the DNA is TGTGCCAGCAGCCCTACACCGGGACAGCGCTATGGCTACACCTTC.

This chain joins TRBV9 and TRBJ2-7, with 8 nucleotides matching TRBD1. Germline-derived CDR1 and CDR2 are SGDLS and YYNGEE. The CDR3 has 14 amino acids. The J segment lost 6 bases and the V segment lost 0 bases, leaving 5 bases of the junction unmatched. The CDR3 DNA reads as TGTGCCAGCAGCGTAGGGACAGGGCCAGCCGAGCAGTACTTC. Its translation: CASSVGTGPAEQYF.

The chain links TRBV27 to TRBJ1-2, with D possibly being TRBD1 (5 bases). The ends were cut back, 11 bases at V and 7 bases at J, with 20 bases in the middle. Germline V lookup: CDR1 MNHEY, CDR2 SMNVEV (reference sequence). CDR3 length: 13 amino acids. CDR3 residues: CASQLGQGAGYTF. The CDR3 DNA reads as TGTGCCTCCCAACTGGGGCAGGGCGCTGGCTACACCTTC.

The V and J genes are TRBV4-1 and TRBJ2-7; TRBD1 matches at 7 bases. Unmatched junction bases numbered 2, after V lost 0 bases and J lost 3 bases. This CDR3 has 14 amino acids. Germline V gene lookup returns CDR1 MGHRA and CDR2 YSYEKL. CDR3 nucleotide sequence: TGCGCCAGCAGCCAAGATCAGGGGGTCTACGAGCAGTACTTC. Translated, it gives CASSQDQGVYEQYF.

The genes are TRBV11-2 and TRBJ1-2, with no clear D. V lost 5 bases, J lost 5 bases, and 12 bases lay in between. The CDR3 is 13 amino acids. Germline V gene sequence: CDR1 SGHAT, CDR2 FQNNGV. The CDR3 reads CASSPVSVYGYTF. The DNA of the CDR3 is TGTGCCAGCAGCCCCGTCTCGGTGTATGGCTACACCTTC.

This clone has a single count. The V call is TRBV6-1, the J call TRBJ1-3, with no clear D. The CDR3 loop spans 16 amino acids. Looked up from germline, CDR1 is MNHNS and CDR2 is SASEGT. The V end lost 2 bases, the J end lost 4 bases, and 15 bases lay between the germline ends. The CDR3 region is CASSELGNLGGNTIYF. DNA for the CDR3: TGTGCCAGCAGTGAATTAGGTAACCTAGGAGGAAACACCATATATTTT.

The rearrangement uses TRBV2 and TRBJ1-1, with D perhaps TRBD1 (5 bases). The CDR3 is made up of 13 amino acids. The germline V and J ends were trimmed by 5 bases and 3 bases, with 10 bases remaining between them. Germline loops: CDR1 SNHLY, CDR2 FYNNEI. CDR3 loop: CASSSLGDTEAFF. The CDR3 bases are TGTGCCAGCAGTTCTTTAGGGGACACTGAAGCTTTCTTT.

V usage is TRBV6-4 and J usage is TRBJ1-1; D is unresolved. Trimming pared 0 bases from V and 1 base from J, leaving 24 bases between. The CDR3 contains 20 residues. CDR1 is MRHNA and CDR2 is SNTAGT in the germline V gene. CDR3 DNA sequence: TGTGCCAGCAGTGACTCACGAGGGTCAGCAGCCTATGGATCGAACACTGAAGCTTTCTTT. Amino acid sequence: CASSDSRGSAAYGSNTEAFF.

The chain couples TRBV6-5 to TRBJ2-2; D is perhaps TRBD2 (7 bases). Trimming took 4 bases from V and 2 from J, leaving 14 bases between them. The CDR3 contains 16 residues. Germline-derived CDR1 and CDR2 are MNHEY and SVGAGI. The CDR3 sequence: CASSSQGGSNTGELFF. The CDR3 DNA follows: TGTGCCAGCAGTTCACAGGGCGGGAGTAACACCGGGGAGCTGTTTTTT.

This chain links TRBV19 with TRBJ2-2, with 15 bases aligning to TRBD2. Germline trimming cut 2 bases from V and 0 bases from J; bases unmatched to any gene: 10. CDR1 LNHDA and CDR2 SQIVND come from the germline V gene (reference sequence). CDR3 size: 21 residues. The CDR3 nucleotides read TGTGCCAGTAGTATACTGATTAAGGGACTAGCGGGGGGCACGAACACCGGGGAGCTGTTTTTT. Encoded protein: CASSILIKGLAGGTNTGELFF.

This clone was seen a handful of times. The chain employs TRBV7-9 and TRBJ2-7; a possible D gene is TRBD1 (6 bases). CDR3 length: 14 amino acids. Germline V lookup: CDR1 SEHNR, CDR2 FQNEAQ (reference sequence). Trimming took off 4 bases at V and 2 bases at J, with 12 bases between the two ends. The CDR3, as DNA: TGTGCCAGCAGCTACCAATACAGGGCCTACGAGCAGTACTTC. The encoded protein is CASSYQYRAYEQYF. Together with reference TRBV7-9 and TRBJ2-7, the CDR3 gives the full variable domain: DTGVSQNPRHKITKRGQNVTFRCDPISEHNRLYWYRQTLGQGPEFLTYFQNEAQLEKSRLLSDRFSAERPKGSFSTLEIQRTEQGDSAMYLCASSYQYRAYEQYFGPGTRLTVT.

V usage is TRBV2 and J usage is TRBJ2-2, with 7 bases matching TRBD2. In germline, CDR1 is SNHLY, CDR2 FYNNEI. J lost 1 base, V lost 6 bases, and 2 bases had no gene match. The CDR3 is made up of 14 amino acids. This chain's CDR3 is CASRVAGNTGELFF. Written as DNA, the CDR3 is TGTGCCAGCAGGGTAGCGGGGAACACCGGGGAGCTGTTTTTT.

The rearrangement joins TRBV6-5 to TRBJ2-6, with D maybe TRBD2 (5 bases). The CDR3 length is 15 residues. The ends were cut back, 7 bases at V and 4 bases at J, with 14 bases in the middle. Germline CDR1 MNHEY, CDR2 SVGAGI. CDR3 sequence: CASNTGRAGANVLTF. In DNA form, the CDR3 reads TGTGCCAGCAACACCGGGCGGGCAGGGGCCAACGTCCTGACTTTC.

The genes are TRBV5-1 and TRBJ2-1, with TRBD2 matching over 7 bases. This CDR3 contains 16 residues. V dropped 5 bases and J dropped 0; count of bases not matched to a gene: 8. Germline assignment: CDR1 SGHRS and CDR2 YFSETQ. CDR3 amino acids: CASSRARGFSYNEQFF. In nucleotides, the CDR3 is TGCGCCAGCAGTCGGGCGCGGGGGTTCTCCTACAATGAGCAGTTCTTC. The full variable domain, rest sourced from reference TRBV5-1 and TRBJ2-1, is KAGVTQTPRYLIKTRGQQVTLSCSPISGHRSVSWYQQTPGQGLQFLFEYFSETQRNKGNFPGRFSGRQFSNSRSEMNVSTLELGDSALYLCASSRARGFSYNEQFFGPGTRLTVL.

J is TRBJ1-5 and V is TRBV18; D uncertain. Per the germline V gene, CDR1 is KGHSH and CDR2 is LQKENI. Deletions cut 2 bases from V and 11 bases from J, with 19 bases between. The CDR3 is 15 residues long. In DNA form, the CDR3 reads TGTGCCAGCTCACCAGGGAGGAGGGAAGGTACGGCCCAGCATTTT. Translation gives CASSPGRREGTAQHF.

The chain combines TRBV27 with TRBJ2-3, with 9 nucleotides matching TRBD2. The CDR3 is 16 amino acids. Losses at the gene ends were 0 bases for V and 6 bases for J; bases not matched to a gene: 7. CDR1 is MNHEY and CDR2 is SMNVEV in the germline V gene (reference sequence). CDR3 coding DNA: TGTGCCAGCAGTTTATCTTTGGGACTAGCTTTCGATACGCAGTATTTT. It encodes CASSLSLGLAFDTQYF.

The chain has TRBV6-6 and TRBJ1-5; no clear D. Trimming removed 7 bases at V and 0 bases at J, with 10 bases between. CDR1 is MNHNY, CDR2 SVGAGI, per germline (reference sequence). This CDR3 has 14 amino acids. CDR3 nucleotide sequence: TGTGCCAGCATGCGCGTTTATAGCAATCAGCCCCAGCATTTT. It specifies CASMRVYSNQPQHF.